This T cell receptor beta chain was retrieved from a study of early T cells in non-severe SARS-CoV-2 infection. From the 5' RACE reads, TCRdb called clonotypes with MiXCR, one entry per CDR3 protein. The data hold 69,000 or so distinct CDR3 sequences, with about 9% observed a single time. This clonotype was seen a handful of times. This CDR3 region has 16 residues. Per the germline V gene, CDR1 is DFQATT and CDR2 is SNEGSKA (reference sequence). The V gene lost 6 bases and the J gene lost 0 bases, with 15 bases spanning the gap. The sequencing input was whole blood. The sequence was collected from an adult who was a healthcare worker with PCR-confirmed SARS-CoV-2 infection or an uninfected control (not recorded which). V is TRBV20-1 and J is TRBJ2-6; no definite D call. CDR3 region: CSAYKDGNSGANVLTF. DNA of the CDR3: TGCAGTGCATACAAGGACGGAAACTCTGGGGCCAACGTCCTGACTTTC.